Below are 10 T cell receptor beta chains sequenced from a single sample in a study of cytomegalovirus exposure and HLA in healthy donors. A multiplex PCR was run with 60 Vbeta primers and 13 Jbeta primers. Here immunoSEQ multiplex PCR was the method, and the copy in TCRdb shows in-frame clones only, minus some. The repertoire holds about 190,000 clones, with 74% as singletons. Material for sequencing was PBMCs. All receptors come from a woman in her twenties or thirties in good health and CMV-seropositive.

This clone was picked up one time. V gene TRBV4-2 combines with J gene TRBJ2-1; TRBD2 aligns across 13 bases. The J segment lost 0 bases and the V segment lost 0 bases, leaving 2 bases of the junction unmatched. Per the germline V gene, CDR1 is LGHNA and CDR2 is YNFKEQ. CDR3 length: 18 residues. CDR3 bases: TGTGCCAGCAGCCAAGATTGGACTAGCGGGAGCTCCTACAATGAGCAGTTCTTC. It codes for CASSQDWTSGSSYNEQFF.

The rearrangement joins TRBV6-1 to TRBJ2-7; possibly TRBD2 for D (7 bases). Germline V lookup: CDR1 MNHNS, CDR2 SASEGT. The CDR3 sequence is 12 residues long. Trimming shortened V by 11 bases and J by 5 bases, and 16 bases separated the two germline ends. This chain's CDR3 is CAVARGLNEQYF. Written as DNA, the CDR3 is TGTGCCGTGGCGCGGGGGCTGAACGAGCAGTACTTC.

V usage is TRBV28 and J usage is TRBJ2-7, with TRBD1 matching over 12 bases. Trimming took 10 bases from V and 7 from J; bases not matched to a gene: 14. From germline, CDR1 is MDHEN and CDR2 SYDVKM. The length of the CDR3 is 15 residues. Written as DNA, the CDR3 is TGTGCCACCATCGAAGGGACAGGGGGCTCAAGGGAGCAGTACTTC. This translates into CATIEGTGGSREQYF.

This chain uses TRBV5-4 with TRBJ2-7; 7 bases map to TRBD1. Germline loops: CDR1 SGHNT, CDR2 YYREEE (reference sequence). The CDR3 sequence is 15 residues long. V lost 4 bases, J lost 1 base, and 8 bases stayed unmatched. This CDR3 reads CASSATWDSSYEQYF. CDR3 in DNA: TGTGCCAGCAGCGCAACCTGGGACAGTTCCTACGAGCAGTACTTC.

This sequence joins TRBV28 and TRBJ2-5; TRBD2 matches 13 bases. V lost 5 bases to trimming and J lost 4 bases; unmatched junction nucleotides: 7. The CDR3 runs to 16 residues. Per the germline V gene, CDR1 is MDHEN and CDR2 is SYDVKM. The CDR3 coding sequence is TGTGCCAGCAGTCCCGGACTAGCGGGAGTGGCAGAGACCCAGTACTTC. It specifies CASSPGLAGVAETQYF.

The gene calls are TRBV18 and TRBJ2-5; D perhaps matches TRBD1 (6 bases). Germline V gene lookup returns CDR1 KGHSH and CDR2 LQKENI. V was cut by 2 bases and J by 5 bases, with 9 bases left in between. The length of the CDR3 is 13 residues. The CDR3 reads CASSPRGLETQYF. The CDR3 DNA reads TGTGCCAGCTCACCAAGGGGGTTGGAGACCCAGTACTTC.

This clone was observed a handful of times. The chain employs TRBV27 and TRBJ2-7, with 8 positions matching TRBD2. The CDR3 has 14 amino acids. V lost 5 bases to trimming and J lost 2 bases; unmatched junction nucleotides: 5. Per germline, CDR1 MNHEY and CDR2 SMNVEV (reference sequence). The CDR3 region is CASSPLADTYEQYF. CDR3 coding DNA: TGTGCCAGCAGTCCACTAGCGGATACCTACGAGCAGTACTTC.

The count of this clone is one. The V and J genes are TRBV27 and TRBJ2-3; D ambiguous. The CDR3 is made up of 14 amino acids. The germline gives CDR1 MNHEY, CDR2 SMNVEV (reference sequence). V shed 8 bases and J shed 0 bases, with 12 bases lying between them. The CDR3 sequence is CASLPSSSTDTQYF. For the CDR3, the DNA is TGTGCCAGCCTCCCATCGAGCAGCACAGATACGCAGTATTTT.

The V and J genes are TRBV19 and TRBJ2-7, with TRBD1 matching over 8 bases. The CDR3 runs 13 residues. Unmatched junction bases numbered 7, after V lost 5 bases and J lost 7 bases. The germline V gene encodes CDR1 LNHDA and CDR2 SQIVND (reference sequence). DNA of the CDR3: TGTGCCAGTAGTGCCGGGACAGGAGGAGAGCAGTACTTC. Protein sequence: CASSAGTGGEQYF.

The V and J genes are TRBV5-4 and TRBJ1-1; D ambiguous. CDR3 size: 15 residues. The germline CDR1 and CDR2 sequences are SGHNT and YYREEE (reference sequence). With 2 bases removed from V and 0 bases from J, the gap between germline ends came to 11 bases. For the CDR3, the DNA is TGTGCCAGCAGCTTCTCGGGTCCTTTGAACACTGAAGCTTTCTTT. Translating it yields CASSFSGPLNTEAFF.